This T cell receptor beta chain was observed in a study of identical twins. The CDR3 length is 14 residues. The germline gives CDR1 SGHKS, CDR2 YYEKEE (reference sequence). Trimming left V 4 bases short and J 6 bases short, with 16 bases between. MiXCR, run by TCRdb on the 5' RACE reads, gives a single entry per CDR3 protein. There are fewer than 900,000 distinct CDR3 sequences in the sample; 21% occur only once, and around 4.4% lies in the top ten. This sample was shared with a second study, whose subject was T cells expressing NK-cell markers. That source notes: There were seven HCMV-seropositive donors and one seronegative donor among the eight sequenced. Four donors showed these clonotypes also leading the CD3+CD56-NKG2C+ fraction.

This TCR was recovered from a woman aged 18-29 years in good health. The specimen sequenced was PBMCs. This chain connects TRBV5-5 to TRBJ1-2; TRBD1 is a possible D gene (5 bases). CDR3 coding DNA: TGTGCCAGCAGCCGGGACCCCCAGGCCCATGGCTACACCTTC. This gives the protein CASSRDPQAHGYTF.